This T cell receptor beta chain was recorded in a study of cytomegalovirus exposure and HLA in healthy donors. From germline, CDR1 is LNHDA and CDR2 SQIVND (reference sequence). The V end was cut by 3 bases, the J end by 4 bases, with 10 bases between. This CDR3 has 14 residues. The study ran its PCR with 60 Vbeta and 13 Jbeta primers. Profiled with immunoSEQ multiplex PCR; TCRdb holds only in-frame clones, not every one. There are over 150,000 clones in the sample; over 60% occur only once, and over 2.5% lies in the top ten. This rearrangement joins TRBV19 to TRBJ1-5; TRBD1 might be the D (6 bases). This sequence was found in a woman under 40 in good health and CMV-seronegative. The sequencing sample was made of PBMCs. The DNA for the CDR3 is TGTGCCAGTAGTATGTATACAGGGAATCAGCCCCAGCATTTT. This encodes CASSMYTGNQPQHF.